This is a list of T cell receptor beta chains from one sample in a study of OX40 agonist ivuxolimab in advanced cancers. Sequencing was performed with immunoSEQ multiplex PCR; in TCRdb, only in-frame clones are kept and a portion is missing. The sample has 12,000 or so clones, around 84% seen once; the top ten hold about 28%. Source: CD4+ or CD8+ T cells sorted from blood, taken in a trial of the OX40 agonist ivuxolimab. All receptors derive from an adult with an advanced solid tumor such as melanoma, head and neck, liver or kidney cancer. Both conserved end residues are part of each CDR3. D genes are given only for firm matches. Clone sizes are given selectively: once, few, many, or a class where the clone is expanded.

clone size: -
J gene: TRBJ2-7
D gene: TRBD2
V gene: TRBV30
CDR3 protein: CAWGSGGAGEQYF
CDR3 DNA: TGTGCCTGGGGTAGCGGGGGGGCCGGCGAGCAGTACTTC

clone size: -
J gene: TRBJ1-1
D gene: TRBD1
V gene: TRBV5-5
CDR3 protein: CASSSKRVGSGQSNTEAFF
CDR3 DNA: TGTGCCAGCAGCTCGAAGAGGGTGGGGTCGGGACAGTCGAACACTGAAGCTTTCTTT

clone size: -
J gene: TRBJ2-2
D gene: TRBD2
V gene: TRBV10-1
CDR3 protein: CASSAGLAGGPDTGELFF
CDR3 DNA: TGCGCCAGCAGTGCGGGACTAGCGGGGGGGCCCGACACCGGGGAGCTGTTTTTT

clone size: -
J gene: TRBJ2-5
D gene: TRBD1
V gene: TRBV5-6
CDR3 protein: CASSLDWTGREAQETQYF
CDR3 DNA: TGTGCCAGCAGCTTGGACTGGACAGGCCGCGAAGCTCAAGAGACCCAGTACTTC

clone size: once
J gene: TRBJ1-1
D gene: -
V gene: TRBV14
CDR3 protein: CASSQSQGMNTEAFF
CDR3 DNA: TGTGCCAGCAGCCAATCCCAGGGGATGAACACTGAAGCTTTCTTT

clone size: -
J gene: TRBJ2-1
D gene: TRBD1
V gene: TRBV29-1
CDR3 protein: CSGRRGSYNEQFF
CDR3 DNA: TGCAGCGGACGCAGGGGGAGCTACAATGAGCAGTTCTTC

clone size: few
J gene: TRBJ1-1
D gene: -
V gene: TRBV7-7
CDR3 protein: CASSLGTEAFF
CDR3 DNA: TGTGCCAGCAGCCTGGGTACTGAAGCTTTCTTT

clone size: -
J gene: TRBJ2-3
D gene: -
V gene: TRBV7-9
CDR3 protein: CASSSPGSTDTQYF
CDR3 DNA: TGTGCCAGCAGCTCCCCCGGGAGCACAGATACGCAGTATTTT

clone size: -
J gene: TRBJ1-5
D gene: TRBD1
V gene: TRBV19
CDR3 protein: CASSKGTGTGVSNQPQHF
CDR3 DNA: TGTGCCAGTAGTAAGGGGACCGGGACAGGGGTTAGCAATCAGCCCCAGCATTTT

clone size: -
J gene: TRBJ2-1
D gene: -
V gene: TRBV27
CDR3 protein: CASSLLGDEQFF
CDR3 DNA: TGTGCCAGCAGTTTACTAGGGGATGAGCAGTTCTTC

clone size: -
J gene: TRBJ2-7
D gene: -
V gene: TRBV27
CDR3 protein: CASSLGGQGDEQYF
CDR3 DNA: TGTGCCAGCAGCTTAGGAGGGCAGGGTGACGAGCAGTACTTC

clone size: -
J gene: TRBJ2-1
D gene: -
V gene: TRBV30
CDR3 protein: CACVGLRSVYNEQFF
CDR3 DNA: TGTGCCTGTGTTGGTCTCAGGTCAGTCTACAATGAGCAGTTCTTC

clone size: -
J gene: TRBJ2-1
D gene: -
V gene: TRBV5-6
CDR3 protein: CASSLLTGPSYNEQFF
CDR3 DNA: TGTGCCAGCAGCTTGTTAACGGGACCATCCTACAATGAGCAGTTCTTC

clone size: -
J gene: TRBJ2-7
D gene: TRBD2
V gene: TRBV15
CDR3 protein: CATSTPGLAGVRDF
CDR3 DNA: TGTGCCACCAGCACACCGGGACTAGCGGGGGTCCGGGACTTC

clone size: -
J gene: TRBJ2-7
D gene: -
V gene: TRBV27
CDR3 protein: CASSLSGRGTEQYF
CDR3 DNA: TGTGCCAGCAGTTTATCGGGCAGGGGAACCGAGCAGTACTTC

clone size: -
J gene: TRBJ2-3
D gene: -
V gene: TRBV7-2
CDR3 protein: CASSRFGPSTDTQYF
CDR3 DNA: TGTGCCAGCAGCCGCTTCGGACCAAGCACAGATACGCAGTATTTT

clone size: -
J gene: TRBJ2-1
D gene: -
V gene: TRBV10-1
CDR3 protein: CASSLANGNEQFF
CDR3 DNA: TGCGCCAGCAGTCTAGCGAATGGGAATGAGCAGTTCTTC

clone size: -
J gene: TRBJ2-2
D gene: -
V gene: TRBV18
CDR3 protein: CASSPPGPTGELFF
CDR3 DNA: TGTGCCAGCTCACCACCGGGGCCCACCGGGGAGCTGTTTTTT

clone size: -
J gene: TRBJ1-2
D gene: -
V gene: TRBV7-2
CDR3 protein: CASSSDTYNYGYTF
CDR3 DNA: TGTGCCAGCAGCTCCGACACCTACAACTATGGCTACACCTTC

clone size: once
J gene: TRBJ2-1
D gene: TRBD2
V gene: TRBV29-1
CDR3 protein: CSVEFLGTSGYNEQFF
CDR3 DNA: TGCAGCGTTGAATTTCTGGGGACTAGCGGGTACAATGAGCAGTTCTTC

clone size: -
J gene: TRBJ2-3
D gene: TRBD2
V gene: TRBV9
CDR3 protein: CASSVGSGLAADTQYF
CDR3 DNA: TGTGCCAGCAGCGTAGGGTCCGGACTAGCAGCAGATACGCAGTATTTT

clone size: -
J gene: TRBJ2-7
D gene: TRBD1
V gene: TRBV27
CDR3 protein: CASSWGTGSEQYF
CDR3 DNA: TGTGCCAGCAGCTGGGGGACAGGGAGCGAGCAGTACTTC

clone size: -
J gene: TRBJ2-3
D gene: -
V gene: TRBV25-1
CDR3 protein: CASSEFGGAADTQYF
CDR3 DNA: TGTGCCAGCAGTGAATTCGGGGGAGCGGCGGATACGCAGTATTTT

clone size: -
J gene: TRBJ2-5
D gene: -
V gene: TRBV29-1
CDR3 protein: CSVDAGGTQYF
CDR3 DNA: TGCAGCGTTGATGCTGGGGGGACCCAGTACTTC

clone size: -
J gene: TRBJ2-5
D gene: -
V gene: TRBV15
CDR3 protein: CATSREVAEGAQYF
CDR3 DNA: TGTGCCACCAGCAGAGAGGTAGCGGAAGGGGCCCAGTACTTC

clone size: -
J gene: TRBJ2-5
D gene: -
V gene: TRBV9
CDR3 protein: CASSVTGRQWETQYF
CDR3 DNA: TGTGCCAGCAGCGTTACGGGACGCCAATGGGAGACCCAGTACTTC

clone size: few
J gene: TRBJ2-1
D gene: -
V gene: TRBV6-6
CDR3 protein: CASTSTRVFDNEQFF
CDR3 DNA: TGTGCCAGCACCTCGACTAGGGTATTCGACAATGAGCAGTTCTTC

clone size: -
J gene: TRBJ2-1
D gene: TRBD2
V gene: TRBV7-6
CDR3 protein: CASSPTSALYNEQFF
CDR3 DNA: TGTGCCAGCAGCCCTACTAGCGCGCTTTACAATGAGCAGTTCTTC

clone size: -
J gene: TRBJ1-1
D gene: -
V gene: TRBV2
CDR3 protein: CASSGTVRGTEAFF
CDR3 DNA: TGTGCCAGCAGTGGGACCGTTCGAGGGACTGAAGCTTTCTTT

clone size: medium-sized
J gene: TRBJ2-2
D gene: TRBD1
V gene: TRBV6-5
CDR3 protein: CASSYFTGANTGELFF
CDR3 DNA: TGTGCCAGCAGTTACTTCACAGGGGCGAACACCGGGGAGCTGTTTTTT

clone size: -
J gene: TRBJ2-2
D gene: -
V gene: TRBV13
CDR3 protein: CASSLGRVTNTGELFF
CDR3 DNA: TGTGCCAGCAGCTTGGGGAGAGTGACGAACACCGGGGAGCTGTTTTTT

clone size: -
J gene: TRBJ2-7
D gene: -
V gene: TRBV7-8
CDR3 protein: CASSSGGSYEQYF
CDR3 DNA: TGTGCCAGCAGTTCCGGGGGTTCCTACGAGCAGTACTTC

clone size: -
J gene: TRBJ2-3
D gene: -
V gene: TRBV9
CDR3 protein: CASSVTWGGTDTQYF
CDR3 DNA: TGTGCCAGCAGCGTAACTTGGGGTGGCACAGATACGCAGTATTTT

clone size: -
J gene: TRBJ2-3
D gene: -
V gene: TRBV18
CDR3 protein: CASSPPVIPGLKTGDTQYF
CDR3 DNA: TGTGCCAGCTCACCTCCGGTCATACCGGGACTCAAAACGGGAGATACGCAGTATTTT